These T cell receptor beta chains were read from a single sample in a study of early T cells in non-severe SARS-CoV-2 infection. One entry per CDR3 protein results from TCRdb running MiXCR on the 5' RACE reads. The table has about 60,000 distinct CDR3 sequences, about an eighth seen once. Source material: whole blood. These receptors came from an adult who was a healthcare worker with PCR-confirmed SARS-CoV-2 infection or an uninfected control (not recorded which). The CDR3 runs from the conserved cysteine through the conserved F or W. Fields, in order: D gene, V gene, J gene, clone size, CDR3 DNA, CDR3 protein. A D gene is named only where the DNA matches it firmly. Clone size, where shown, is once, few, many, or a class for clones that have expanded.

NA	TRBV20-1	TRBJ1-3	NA	TGCAGTGCCCAATCGATAGCTGGAAACACCATATATTTT	CSAQSIAGNTIYF
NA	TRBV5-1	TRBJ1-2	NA	TGCGCCAGCAGCTTGGGGGAATATGGCTACACCTTC	CASSLGEYGYTF
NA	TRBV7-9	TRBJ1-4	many	TGTGCCAGCAGAGGGGGACACTTTGATGAAAAACTGTTTTTT	CASRGGHFDEKLFF
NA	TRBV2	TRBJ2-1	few	TGTGCCAGCAGCCCTCAGCGTTTTAATGAGCAGTTCTTC	CASSPQRFNEQFF
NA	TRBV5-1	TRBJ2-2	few	TGCGCCAGCAGCCCAACGAAGCACGGGGAGCTGTTTTTT	CASSPTKHGELFF
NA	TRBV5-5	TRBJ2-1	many	TGTGCCAGCAGCCCCGTTGGAAATGAGCAGTTCTTC	CASSPVGNEQFF
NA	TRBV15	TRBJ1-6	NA	TGTGCCACCAGCAGAGACAGGGGAGAGTCACCCCTCCACTTT	CATSRDRGESPLHF
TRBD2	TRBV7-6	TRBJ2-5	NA	TGTGCCAGCAGCTTAGTAAGCGGGGAGTACCAAGAGACCCAGTACTTC	CASSLVSGEYQETQYF
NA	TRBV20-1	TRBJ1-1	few	TGCAGTGCGCCTCTACCGGGGAGGAGCACTGAAGCTTTCTTT	CSAPLPGRSTEAFF
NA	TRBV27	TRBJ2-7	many	TGTGCCAGCAGTGCAGCGCCTAGCTCCTACGAGCAGTACTTC	CASSAAPSSYEQYF
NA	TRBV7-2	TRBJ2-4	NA	TGTGCCAGCAGCTTAGAAGGAACCAAAAACATTCAGTACTTC	CASSLEGTKNIQYF
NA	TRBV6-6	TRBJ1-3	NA	TGTGCCAGCAGTTACCCGGTCGGGTCTGGAAACACCATATATTTT	CASSYPVGSGNTIYF
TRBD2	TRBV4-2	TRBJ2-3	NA	TGTGCCAGCAGCCAAGGTAGCGGGGGGAGCACAGATACGCAGTATTTT	CASSQGSGGSTDTQYF
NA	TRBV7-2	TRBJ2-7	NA	TGTGCCAGCAGCTTATTTGGACTCGGCAGCTCCTACGAGCAGTACTTC	CASSLFGLGSSYEQYF
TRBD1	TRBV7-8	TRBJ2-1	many	TGTGCCAGCAGCTTAGGGTCAGGGGGTCTTGGTTACTCCTACAATGAGCAGTTCTTC	CASSLGSGGLGYSYNEQFF
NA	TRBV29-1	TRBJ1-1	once	TGCAGCGTTGTGCAGGGTAAAGCTGAAGCTTTCTTT	CSVVQGKAEAFF
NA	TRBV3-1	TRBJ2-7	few	TGTGCCAGCAGCTGGGGACTGAGGTCCTACGAGCAGTACTTC	CASSWGLRSYEQYF
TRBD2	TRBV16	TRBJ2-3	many	TGTGCCAGCAGCCCAGGACTAGCGGGAACGCAGTATTTT	CASSPGLAGTQYF
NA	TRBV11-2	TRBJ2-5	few	TGTGCCAGCAGCAGGCAGGGGCGGGGGATACAAGAGACCCAGTACTTC	CASSRQGRGIQETQYF
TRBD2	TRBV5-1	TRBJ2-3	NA	TGCGCCAGCAGCCTACGGACTAGCGGGGGAACAGATACGCAGTATTTT	CASSLRTSGGTDTQYF
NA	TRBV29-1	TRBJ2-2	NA	TGCAGCGTTGAAGGGGCGAAGGGTGGATCCGGGGAGCTGTTTTTT	CSVEGAKGGSGELFF
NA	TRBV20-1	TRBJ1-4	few	TGCAGTGCTAGAGATCGGACAGACCCAGAAAAACTGTTTTTT	CSARDRTDPEKLFF
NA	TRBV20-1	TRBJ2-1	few	TGCAGTGCTAGGATGATTTCGACCCACGAGGCCCATTGGCAGTTCTTC	CSARMISTHEAHWQFF